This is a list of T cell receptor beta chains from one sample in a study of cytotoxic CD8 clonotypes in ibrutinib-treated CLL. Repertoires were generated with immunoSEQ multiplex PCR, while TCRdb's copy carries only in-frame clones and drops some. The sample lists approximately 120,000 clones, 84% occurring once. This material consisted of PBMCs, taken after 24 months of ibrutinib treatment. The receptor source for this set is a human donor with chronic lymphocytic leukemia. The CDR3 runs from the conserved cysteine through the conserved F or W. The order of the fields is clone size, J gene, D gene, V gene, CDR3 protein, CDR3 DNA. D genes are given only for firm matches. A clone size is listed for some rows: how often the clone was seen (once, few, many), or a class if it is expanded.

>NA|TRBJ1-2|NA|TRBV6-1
CASTETGYGYTF
TGTGCCAGCACTGAGACGGGCTATGGCTACACCTTC
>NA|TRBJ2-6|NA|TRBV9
CASSVDLQGWAGANVLTF
TGTGCCAGCAGCGTAGATTTACAGGGATGGGCTGGGGCCAACGTCCTGACTTTC
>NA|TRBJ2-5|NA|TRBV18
CASSPGGVQETQYF
TGTGCCAGCTCACCAGGGGGAGTCCAAGAGACCCAGTACTTC
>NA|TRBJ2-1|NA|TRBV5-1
CASSLVPGWNEQFF
TGCGCCAGCAGCTTGGTCCCGGGGTGGAATGAGCAGTTCTTC
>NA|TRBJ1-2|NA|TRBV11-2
CASSLDVARGYTF
TGTGCCAGCAGCTTAGATGTAGCCCGTGGCTACACCTTC
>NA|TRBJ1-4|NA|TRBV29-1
CSVGVNTNEKLFF
TGCAGCGTTGGTGTCAACACGAATGAAAAACTGTTTTTT
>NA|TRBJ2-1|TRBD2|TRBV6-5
CASTLLAGGSGEQFF
TGTGCCAGCACACTACTAGCGGGGGGGAGTGGTGAGCAGTTCTTC
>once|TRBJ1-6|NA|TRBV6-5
CASSRDKISPLHF
TGTGCCAGCAGCAGGGATAAGATTTCACCCCTCCACTTT
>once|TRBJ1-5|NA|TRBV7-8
CASSLMGGGGQPQHF
TGTGCCAGCAGCTTAATGGGGGGAGGAGGCCAGCCCCAGCATTTT
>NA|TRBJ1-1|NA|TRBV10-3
CAISEDGANTEAFF
TGTGCCATCAGTGAGGATGGGGCGAACACTGAAGCTTTCTTT
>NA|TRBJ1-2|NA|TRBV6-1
CASSEGYGYTF
TGTGCCAGCAGTGAAGGGTATGGCTACACCTTC
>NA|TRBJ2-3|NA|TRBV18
CASSRELPTTDTQYF
TGTGCCAGCTCACGGGAGTTACCCACCACAGATACGCAGTATTTT
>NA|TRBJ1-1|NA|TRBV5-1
CASSSLGGANTEAFF
TGCGCCAGCAGCTCCTTGGGGGGCGCGAACACTGAAGCTTTCTTT
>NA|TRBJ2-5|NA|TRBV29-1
CSVEAQDPFGTQYF
TGCAGCGTTGAAGCGCAGGACCCCTTCGGGACCCAGTACTTC
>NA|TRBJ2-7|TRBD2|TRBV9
CASSDSGGAILHEQYF
TGTGCCAGCAGCGATAGCGGGGGGGCCATTTTACACGAGCAGTACTTC
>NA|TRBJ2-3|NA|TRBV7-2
CASSLNPGDTQYF
TGTGCCAGCAGCCTGAATCCCGGAGATACGCAGTATTTT
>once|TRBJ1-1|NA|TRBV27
CASSLSNWGTGEAFF
TGTGCCAGCAGTTTATCAAATTGGGGAACGGGTGAAGCTTTCTTT
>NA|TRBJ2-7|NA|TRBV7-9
CASSLGAYYEQYF
TGTGCCAGCAGCTTGGGGGCCTACTACGAGCAGTACTTC
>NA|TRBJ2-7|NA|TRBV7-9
CASSPSRSEQYF
TGTGCCAGCAGCCCCTCAAGGAGCGAGCAGTACTTC
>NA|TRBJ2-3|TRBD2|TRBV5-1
CASSTGLSSGAGDTQYF
TGCGCCAGCAGCACGGGACTTTCCAGCGGGGCTGGGGATACGCAGTATTTT
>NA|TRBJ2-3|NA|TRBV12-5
CASGTATDTQYF
TGTGCTAGTGGCACAGCCACAGATACGCAGTATTTT
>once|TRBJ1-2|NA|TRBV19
CASSDRASELFGYTF
TGTGCCAGTAGTGACCGGGCCTCGGAGCTTTTTGGCTACACCTTC
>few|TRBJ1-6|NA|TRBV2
CASREGDWGSPLHF
TGTGCCAGCAGAGAGGGGGATTGGGGATCACCCCTCCACTTT
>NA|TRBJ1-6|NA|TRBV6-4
CASSEGSTGNSPLHF
TGTGCCAGCAGTGAGGGCAGCACGGGTAATTCACCCCTCCACTTT
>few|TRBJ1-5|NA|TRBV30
CAWSLGESQHF
TGTGCCTGGAGTTTAGGGGAGTCCCAGCATTTT
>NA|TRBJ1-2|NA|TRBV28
CASSSNDGYTF
TGTGCCAGCAGTTCTAATGATGGCTACACCTTC
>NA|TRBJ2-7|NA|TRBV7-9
CASSPLVPYEQYF
TGTGCCAGCAGCCCCCTCGTCCCCTACGAGCAGTACTTC
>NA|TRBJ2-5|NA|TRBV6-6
CASRKQETQYF
TGTGCCAGCAGAAAACAAGAGACCCAGTACTTC
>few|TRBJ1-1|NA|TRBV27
CASSFKGTVNTEAFF
TGTGCCAGCAGTTTTAAGGGGACCGTGAACACTGAAGCTTTCTTT
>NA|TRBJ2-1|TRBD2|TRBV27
CASSLGLAGNEQFF
TGTGCCAGCAGCTTGGGACTAGCCGGCAATGAGCAGTTCTTC
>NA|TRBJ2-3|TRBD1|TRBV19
CASSSLRQGEMDTQYF
TGTGCCAGTAGTAGCCTCCGACAGGGGGAGATGGATACGCAGTATTTT
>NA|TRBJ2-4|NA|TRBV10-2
CASGETRNIQYF
TGCGCCAGCGGGGAAACCAGAAACATTCAGTACTTC
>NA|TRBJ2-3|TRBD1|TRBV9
CASSAWTGTDTQYF
TGTGCCAGCAGCGCGTGGACAGGGACAGATACGCAGTATTTT
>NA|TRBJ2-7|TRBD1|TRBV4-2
CASSPTAGQGSHEQYF
TGTGCCAGCAGCCCAACGGCCGGACAGGGAAGCCACGAGCAGTACTTC
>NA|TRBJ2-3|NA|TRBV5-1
CASSFYRGTDTQYF
TGCGCCAGCAGCTTCTACAGGGGCACAGATACGCAGTATTTT
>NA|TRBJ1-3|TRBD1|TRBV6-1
CASRDNRGSGNTIYF
TGTGCCAGCAGAGACAACAGGGGGTCTGGAAACACCATATATTTT
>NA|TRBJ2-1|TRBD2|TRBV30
CALGTSGHNEQFF
TGTGCCTTGGGGACTAGCGGACACAATGAGCAGTTCTTC
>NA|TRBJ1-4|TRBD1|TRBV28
CASRDRMNEKLFF
TGTGCCAGCAGGGACAGGATGAATGAAAAACTGTTTTTT